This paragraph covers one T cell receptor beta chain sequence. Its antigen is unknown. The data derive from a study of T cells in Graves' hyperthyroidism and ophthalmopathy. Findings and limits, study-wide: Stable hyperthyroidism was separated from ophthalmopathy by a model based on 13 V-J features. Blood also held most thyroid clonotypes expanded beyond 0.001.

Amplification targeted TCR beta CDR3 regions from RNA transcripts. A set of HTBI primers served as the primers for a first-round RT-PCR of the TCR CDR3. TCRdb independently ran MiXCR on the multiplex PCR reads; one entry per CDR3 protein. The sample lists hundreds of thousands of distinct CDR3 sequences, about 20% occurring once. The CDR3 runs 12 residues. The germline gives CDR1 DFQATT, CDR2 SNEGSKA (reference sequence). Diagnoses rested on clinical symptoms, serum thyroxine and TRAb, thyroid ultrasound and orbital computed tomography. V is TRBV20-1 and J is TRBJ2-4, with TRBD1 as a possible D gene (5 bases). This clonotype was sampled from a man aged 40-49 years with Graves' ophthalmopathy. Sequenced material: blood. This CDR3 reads CSLTPGKNIQYF. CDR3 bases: TGCAGCCTGACCCCAGGGAAAAACATTCAGTACTTC.